This TCR beta chain emerged from a study of response to subunit inactivated influenza vaccine. J lost 6 bases, V lost 6 bases, and 8 bases had no gene match. Germline values: CDR1 DFQATT, CDR2 SNEGSKA (reference sequence). The CDR3 runs to 14 residues. Notes on this clonotype: Its antigen is as yet unknown.

Points from the study as a whole: Authors suggested each seasonal flu vaccination may recruit only limited numbers of new T cells.

TCRdb reprocessed the RT-PCR reads via MiXCR and lists one record per CDR3 protein. This sample has around 480,000 distinct CDR3 sequences, with 16% found just once. This receptor was identified in a man between 50 and 75 years old who received an inactivated influenza vaccine. V is TRBV20-1 and J is TRBJ2-3; TRBD2 matches 11 bases. The sample consisted of CD4+ T cells sorted from PBMCs, taken about 24 months after vaccination. The CDR3, as DNA: TGCAGTGCCCTTCCGGTAGCGGGGGGGGATACGCAGTATTTT. Residues: CSALPVAGGDTQYF.